These 11 T cell receptor beta chains were all obtained from the same sample, sequenced in a study of spatial heterogeneity in lung cancer. TCRdb recomputed calls from the 5' RACE reads with MiXCR, one row per CDR3 protein. Here the sample spans under 85,000 distinct CDR3 sequences, 8% being singletons. Time point denoted: sample taken at primary tumor resection. The sequences come from PBMCs, collected at surgery. The source of these receptors is a male donor with early-stage non-small cell lung cancer.

This clonotype showed up many times. This chain joins TRBV5-1 and TRBJ2-1; 8 nucleotides align to TRBD2. J gave up 3 bases and V 2 bases, and 7 bases lay outside the gene matches. The CDR3 has 16 residues. Germline CDR1 is SGHRS and CDR2 is YFSETQ. In nucleotides, the CDR3 is TGCGCCAGCAGCTTCTCTACTAGCGGCAACTACAATGAGCAGTTCTTC. Its translation: CASSFSTSGNYNEQFF.

This clonotype was seen at least ten times. The V gene is TRBV18, the J gene TRBJ1-2, with a tentative D call TRBD1 (5 bases). The ends were cut back, 3 bases at V and 0 bases at J, with 8 bases in the middle. This CDR3 comprises 14 residues. Germline V gene data show CDR1 as KGHSH and CDR2 as LQKENI. Here the CDR3 reads CASSPGRANYGYTF. The CDR3 region has the DNA TGTGCCAGCTCACCGGGGCGAGCTAACTATGGCTACACCTTC.

This clonotype was counted many times. The chain uses TRBV10-3 and TRBJ1-1, with unresolved D. Germline assignment: CDR1 ENHRY and CDR2 SYGVKD. V was clipped by 0 bases and J by 8 bases, with 7 bases between them. This CDR3 contains 12 residues. The CDR3 loop is CAISESTREAFF. Written as DNA, the CDR3 is TGTGCCATCAGTGAGTCGACAAGGGAAGCTTTCTTT.

The chain joins TRBV7-6 to TRBJ2-3; tentative D call: TRBD2 (7 bases). CDR1 SGHVS and CDR2 FNYEAQ come from the germline V gene. V gave up 5 bases and J gave up 5 bases, with 17 bases separating them. The CDR3 has 15 residues. This chain's CDR3 is CASSQRGRAQDTQYF. CDR3 in DNA: TGTGCCAGCAGCCAAAGGGGGAGGGCCCAAGATACGCAGTATTTT.

J is TRBJ1-1 and V is TRBV3-1, with 7 nucleotides matching TRBD1. Germline V CDR1 and CDR2: LGHDT, YNNKEL (reference sequence). V shed 5 bases, J shed 4 bases, and the junction held 4 bases outside the gene matches. The CDR3 spans 13 residues. The CDR3 sequence is CASSSGQATEAFF. CDR3 DNA: TGTGCCAGCAGCTCCGGACAGGCCACTGAAGCTTTCTTT.

This clonotype was detected many times. The chain has TRBV27 and TRBJ1-5; 7 bases align to TRBD1. The CDR3 is 14 residues long. The V and J ends lost 6 bases and 2 bases, in that order; junction bases with no gene match: 4. Looked up from germline, CDR1 is MNHEY and CDR2 is SMNVEV (reference sequence). The CDR3 DNA is TGTGCCAGCAGCCCTGGGACAGGCAATCAGCCCCAGCATTTT. Translated, it gives CASSPGTGNQPQHF.

With respect to this clonotype: One end of the junction is discordant with germline, which a read error may explain. The chain joins TRBV5-1 to TRBJ2-3; D unclear. Germline values: CDR1 SGHRS, CDR2 YFSETQ. The CDR3 has 14 amino acids. The CDR3, as DNA: TGCGCCAGCAGCTTGAGTCGAATCACAGATACGGAGTATTTT. It encodes CASSLSRITDTEYF. Drawing the rest from reference TRBV5-1 and TRBJ2-3, the complete variable domain is KAGVTQTPRYLIKTRGQQVTLSCSPISGHRSVSWYQQTPGQGLQFLFEYFSETQRNKGNFPGRFSGRQFSNSRSEMNVSTLELGDSALYLCASSLSRITDTEYFGPGTRLTVL.

V gene TRBV7-7 combines with J gene TRBJ2-7; D is unresolved. The CDR3 totals 15 residues. V was shortened by 1 base and J by 3 bases, with 13 bases between the two germline ends. The germline CDR1 and CDR2 sequences are SSHAT and FNYEAQ (reference sequence). For the CDR3, the DNA is TGTGCCAGCAGCTTAGACCGGTCCCGGTACTACGAGCAGTACTTC. Protein sequence: CASSLDRSRYYEQYF.

This clonotype was detected ten times or more. The chain carries TRBV7-8 and TRBJ1-1; D is ambiguous. Germline CDR1 reads SGHVS; CDR2 reads FQNEAQ. This CDR3 region has 15 residues. The V and J ends lost 5 bases and 1 base respectively, with 14 bases between them. CDR3 sequence: CASSTLTATNTEAFF. The CDR3 coding sequence is TGTGCCAGCAGCACGCTTACAGCTACGAACACTGAAGCTTTCTTT.

In its sample, this clonotype was seen many times. The CDR3 region is CSVGQVYNQPQHF. The CDR3 DNA sequence: TGCAGCGTTGGACAGGTTTACAATCAGCCCCAGCATTTT. The V and J genes are TRBV29-1 and TRBJ1-5, with D perhaps TRBD1 (6 bases). Germline CDR1 is SQVTM and CDR2 is ANQGSEA. The CDR3 has 13 residues. V lost 4 bases and J 3 bases, leaving 10 bases between the germline ends.

In this sample, this clonotype turned up many times. V is TRBV10-3 and J is TRBJ2-1; TRBD2 matches at 10 bases. CDR3 length: 15 residues. From germline, CDR1 is ENHRY and CDR2 SYGVKD. V shed 3 bases, J shed 7 bases, and the junction held 6 bases outside the gene matches. This CDR3 is CAISDPGTSVNEQFF. The DNA for the CDR3 is TGTGCCATCAGTGACCCAGGGACTAGCGTAAATGAGCAGTTCTTC.